These 10 T cell receptor beta chains originate from one sample sequenced in a study of blood T cell repertoires in COVID-19. Profiled with immunoSEQ multiplex PCR; TCRdb holds only in-frame clones, not every one. The data contain roughly 250,000 clones, 70% to 85% of them singletons. Sequenced material: peripheral blood. These receptors all stem from a woman older than 75 with acute or convalescent COVID-19.

This chain connects TRBV2 to TRBJ1-2, with 10 bases fitting TRBD1. Trimming cost V 7 bases and J 0 bases; bases outside gene matches: 2. CDR1 is SNHLY and CDR2 is FYNNEI in the germline V gene. The CDR3 sequence is 14 residues long. The CDR3 region is CASTGTGANYGYTF. The CDR3 DNA reads TGTGCCAGCACCGGGACAGGGGCTAACTATGGCTACACCTTC.

This clone occurred once. The chain joins TRBV7-2 to TRBJ2-3, with D tentatively TRBD1 (5 bases). The CDR3 has 15 amino acids. Germline V gives CDR1 SGHTA, CDR2 FQGNSA. Trimming removed 3 bases from V and 0 bases from J, with 10 bases in between. CDR3 sequence reads: CASSFQGLSTDTQYF. The CDR3 coding sequence is TGTGCCAGCAGCTTTCAGGGTCTCAGCACAGATACGCAGTATTTT.

In this sample, this clone turned up a few times. V gene TRBV7-7 combines with J gene TRBJ2-3, with 10 bases identical to TRBD1. Germline lookup yields CDR1 SSHAT and CDR2 FNYEAQ (reference sequence). Trimming cost V 4 bases and J 6 bases; bases outside gene matches: 7. This CDR3 is 15 amino acids long. CDR3 sequence (DNA): TGTGCCAGCAGCTCCGGGACAGGGGATTGGGATACGCAGTATTTT. It is translated as CASSSGTGDWDTQYF. The full variable domain, in which reference TRBV7-7 and TRBJ2-3 provide the parts outside the CDR3, is GAGVSQSPRYKVTKRGQDVTLRCDPISSHATLYWYQQALGQGPEFLTYFNYEAQPDKSGLPSDRFSAERPEGSISTLTIQRTEQRDSAMYRCASSSGTGDWDTQYFGPGTRLTVL.

The chain employs TRBV7-2 and TRBJ1-2, with TRBD1 matching 10 bases. With V trimmed by 5 bases and J by 3 bases, 6 bases remained unmatched. The CDR3 covers 15 residues. Germline CDR1 is SGHTA and CDR2 is FQGNSA. The CDR3 DNA reads as TGTGCCAGCAGCAGACGGACAGGGGGGGACTATGGCTACACCTTC. Translating it yields CASSRRTGGDYGYTF.

CDR3 DNA: TGTGCCACCAGTGTTTCTAGCGGGGACCTGTCTGGCTCCTACAATGAGCAGTTCTTC. Encoded protein: CATSVSSGDLSGSYNEQFF. The chain employs TRBV24-1 and TRBJ2-1; 9 bases agree with TRBD2. Per the germline V gene, CDR1 is KGHDR and CDR2 is SFDVKD. The CDR3 totals 19 residues. V trimming: 5 bases; J trimming: 0 bases; junction bases outside the gene matches: 13.

CDR3 in amino acids: CSVVDIPYEQYF. DNA for the CDR3: TGCAGCGTTGTGGACATTCCCTACGAGCAGTACTTC. V is TRBV29-1 and J is TRBJ2-7; D might be TRBD1 (5 bases). This CDR3 has 12 amino acids. CDR1 is SQVTM, CDR2 ANQGSEA, per germline. Trimming shortened V by 4 bases and J by 2 bases, and 9 bases separated the two germline ends.

The chain employs TRBV19 and TRBJ1-1, with 10 bases aligning to TRBD1. V lost 2 bases, J lost 3 bases, and 3 bases stayed unmatched. The CDR3 is 15 amino acids. Germline CDR1 LNHDA, CDR2 SQIVND (reference sequence). The CDR3 loop reads CASSISGQGYTEAFF. DNA of the CDR3: TGTGCCAGTAGTATATCGGGACAGGGGTACACTGAAGCTTTCTTT.

The chain joins TRBV5-1 to TRBJ2-4; 7 positions match TRBD2. The V gene end was trimmed by 4 bases and the J gene end by 6 bases; junction bases not matched to a gene: 10. This CDR3 is 15 amino acids long. Germline CDR1 is SGHRS and CDR2 is YFSETQ. The CDR3 coding sequence is TGCGCCAGCAGCGCGACGGACGGGGGGTTAAACATTCAGTACTTC. Protein: CASSATDGGLNIQYF.

The genes are TRBV3-1 (or the pseudogene TRBV3-2) and TRBJ1-5; D is undetermined. CDR1 and CDR2 from the germline V gene are LGHDT and YNNKEL (reference sequence). V was shortened by 7 bases and J by 0 bases, with 7 bases between the two germline ends. CDR3 length equals 13 residues. As DNA, the CDR3 is TGTGCCAGCATCAGTGTTAGCAATCAGCCCCAGCATTTT. Its protein product is CASISVSNQPQHF.

The rearrangement links TRBV7-2 to TRBJ1-6; D not certain. V dropped 5 bases and J dropped 7 bases, with 15 bases sitting between them. The CDR3 is 15 amino acids. Germline-derived CDR1 and CDR2 are SGHTA and FQGNSA. The CDR3 nucleotides read TGTGCCAGCAGCGTAGAAGGCCGGGTGAATTCACCCCTCCACTTT. Amino acid sequence: CASSVEGRVNSPLHF. Variable domain in full (rest from reference TRBV7-2 and TRBJ1-6): GAGVSQSPSNKVTEKGKDVELRCDPISGHTALYWYRQSLGQGLEFLIYFQGNSAPDKSGLPSDRFSAERTGGSVSTLTIQRTQQEDSAVYLCASSVEGRVNSPLHFGNGTRLTVT.